This TCR beta chain was captured in a study of T cell clonotyping in hematopoietic cell transplantation. Whole-study results and caveats: Cells were unsorted, so CD4 and CD8 contributions were not separated. After transplant, recipient diversity fell while pathologically expanded clonotypes grew through day 180.

V was pared by 1 base and J by 6 bases, with 17 bases between. Germline CDR1 reads SGHDT; CDR2 reads YYEEEE. This CDR3 region has 15 residues. Comment on this clone: Its specificity is unknown.

Only in-frame clones appear in the TCRdb table, and some are missing; sequencing was by immunoSEQ multiplex PCR. Here the sample spans roughly 13,000 clones, about three fifths being singletons. This receptor was obtained from a human donor who either received an allogeneic hematopoietic cell transplant for a myeloid malignancy or was a related donor (not recorded which). Some clones in this sample may be carry-over from other donors' samples. Material: PBMCs. This sequence joins TRBV5-6 and TRBJ2-7; no reliable D call. CDR3 sequence reads: CASSLFVTVGGEQYF. The CDR3, as DNA: TGTGCCAGCAGCTTGTTTGTGACCGTAGGCGGCGAGCAGTACTTC.